Listed below are T cell receptor beta chains from one sample, sequenced in a study of beta chain features in type 1 diabetes. Only in-frame clones appear in the TCRdb table, and some are missing; sequencing was by immunoSEQ multiplex PCR. The table includes hundreds of thousands of clones, about 14% detected once. Sequenced: naive CD4+ T cells from blood. The receptors originated from a man aged 18 to 35 in good health. The conserved cysteine and the conserved F or W are not part of the CDR3 here. Each record gives: J gene, V gene, D gene, CDR3 protein. A D gene is named only where the DNA matches it firmly.

TRBJ2-3 TRBV6-5 - ASSYYLTDTQY
TRBJ2-1 TRBV14 - ASSHVVGSYNEQF
TRBJ2-3 TRBV5-1 - ASSLGASTDTQY
TRBJ2-7 TRBV6-5 - ASSWARGHKSYEQY
TRBJ2-2 TRBV5-1 TRBD1 ASSLPGQGPGELF
TRBJ1-2 TRBV6-5 TRBD1 ASSYRGQSYGYT
TRBJ2-1 TRBV5-5 - ASSLDGFMDEQF
TRBJ1-2 TRBV4-3 - ASSPTDGNYGYT
TRBJ1-4 TRBV5-1 TRBD1 ASSLERGTVLRANEKLF
TRBJ1-4 TRBV10-3 TRBD1 AIGQGWSEKLF
TRBJ2-7 TRBV27 TRBD2 ASRGLSGEAYEQY
TRBJ1-2 TRBV9 TRBD1 ASSARQGLGYGYT
TRBJ2-2 TRBV10-3 - AISESGGRNSNTGELF
TRBJ2-1 TRBV5-1 - ASSLQGSSYNEQF
TRBJ2-7 TRBV2 TRBD1 ASRTGAYEQY
TRBJ2-2 TRBV7-2 TRBD2 ASSPGGSGELF
TRBJ2-7 TRBV5-4 TRBD1 ASSLGGTGDYEQY
TRBJ2-1 TRBV7-2 TRBD1 ASRRDSSYNEQF